This is a list of T cell receptor beta chains from one sample in a study of blood T cell repertoires in COVID-19. Using immunoSEQ multiplex PCR, the repertoire was profiled, and TCRdb retains in-frame clones only, with some absent. This table holds roughly 240,000 clones, 65% to 90% found once. The material sequenced was peripheral blood. The origin of the receptors is a man aged 45-65 years with COVID-19, enrolled during active disease. The CDR3 runs from the conserved cysteine through the conserved F or W. Fields, in order: V gene, D gene, clone size, CDR3 protein. The D gene is left open where the match is weak. The size entry is marked missing in some rows and otherwise reads once, few, many or a size class.

v_gene: TRBV6-5; d_gene: TRBD1; abundance: NA; CDR3aa: CASSYFTWDSYTEAFF
v_gene: TRBV30; d_gene: TRBD1; abundance: NA; CDR3aa: CAWSWSGGSNQPQHF
v_gene: TRBV5-1; d_gene: NA; abundance: NA; CDR3aa: CASSANGGYNEQFF
v_gene: TRBV3-1/TRBV3-2; d_gene: NA; abundance: once; CDR3aa: CASSQQGWPLHF
v_gene: TRBV11-3; d_gene: NA; abundance: NA; CDR3aa: CASSLGVGVSVLQDTQYF
v_gene: TRBV10-2; d_gene: TRBD1; abundance: NA; CDR3aa: CASTPRDRSSGANVLTF
v_gene: TRBV9; d_gene: NA; abundance: NA; CDR3aa: CASSVDLPSTDTQYF
v_gene: TRBV3-1/TRBV3-2; d_gene: TRBD2; abundance: NA; CDR3aa: CASSQGLAGGVNEQFF
v_gene: TRBV5-1; d_gene: NA; abundance: NA; CDR3aa: CASSLVDSLNKNIQYF
v_gene: TRBV6-5; d_gene: NA; abundance: NA; CDR3aa: CAVAEFYSASPLHF
v_gene: TRBV7-8; d_gene: NA; abundance: NA; CDR3aa: CASSPPKGAAGIEQYF
v_gene: TRBV10-3; d_gene: TRBD2; abundance: NA; CDR3aa: CAIYSGGAVTGELFF
v_gene: TRBV5-1; d_gene: NA; abundance: NA; CDR3aa: CASSWPEKPADKDTQYF
v_gene: TRBV7-2; d_gene: NA; abundance: NA; CDR3aa: CASSEYQGTLGYTF
v_gene: TRBV3-1/TRBV3-2; d_gene: NA; abundance: NA; CDR3aa: CASSLGQFTEAFF
v_gene: TRBV6-2/TRBV6-3; d_gene: NA; abundance: NA; CDR3aa: CASSYVPGFGNQPQHF
v_gene: TRBV5-1; d_gene: NA; abundance: NA; CDR3aa: CASSLDRTDTQYF
v_gene: TRBV11-3; d_gene: TRBD2; abundance: few; CDR3aa: CASSPWTSGGLRGTGELFF
v_gene: TRBV27; d_gene: NA; abundance: NA; CDR3aa: CASSFRRQAEAFF
v_gene: TRBV30; d_gene: NA; abundance: NA; CDR3aa: CACRNKGGGQPQHF
v_gene: TRBV15; d_gene: NA; abundance: NA; CDR3aa: CATSRVRQAKDINEQFF
v_gene: TRBV7-2; d_gene: NA; abundance: NA; CDR3aa: CASSFTGGNQPQHF
v_gene: TRBV12-2; d_gene: NA; abundance: many; CDR3aa: CASRSSSNRDRKANTGELFF
v_gene: TRBV19; d_gene: NA; abundance: NA; CDR3aa: CASNPTLTVNYGYTF
v_gene: TRBV5-4; d_gene: NA; abundance: NA; CDR3aa: CASSLGGQGQETQYF
v_gene: TRBV5-4; d_gene: TRBD1; abundance: NA; CDR3aa: CASSPGQGAGEQYF
v_gene: TRBV7-8; d_gene: NA; abundance: NA; CDR3aa: CASSSSPNRGFGGELFF